Each of the 23 T cell receptor beta chains below was sequenced from the same sample in a study of OX40 agonist ivuxolimab in advanced cancers. The table came from immunoSEQ multiplex PCR; TCRdb's copy has only in-frame clones and leaves some out. The repertoire holds about 73,000 clones, with roughly 90% as singletons. This specimen consisted of CD4+ or CD8+ T cells sorted from blood, obtained in a trial of the OX40 agonist ivuxolimab. All receptors derive from an adult with an advanced solid tumor such as melanoma, head and neck, liver or kidney cancer.

The chain has TRBV4-1 and TRBJ2-3, with 8 bases lining up with TRBD2. CDR1 and CDR2 (germline): MGHRA, YSYEKL. This CDR3 region has 14 residues. After removal of 1 base from V and 5 bases from J, the junction contained 2 bases not matched to a gene. The CDR3 bases are TGCGCCAGCAGCCAAGGGGCGGGGGGAGATACGCAGTATTTT. It encodes CASSQGAGGDTQYF.

This clone was recorded only once. This chain joins TRBV13 and TRBJ2-7; 7 bases match TRBD1. From germline, CDR1 is PRHDT and CDR2 FYEKMQ (reference sequence). After removal of 6 bases from V and 0 bases from J, the junction contained 5 bases not matched to a gene. The CDR3 has 14 residues. The CDR3 reads CASRVQGSSYEQYF. In DNA form, the CDR3 reads TGTGCCAGCAGGGTACAGGGGAGCTCCTACGAGCAGTACTTC.

The rearrangement joins TRBV19 to TRBJ2-5; D not resolved. Trimming took 2 bases from V and 1 from J, leaving 5 bases between them. CDR1 LNHDA and CDR2 SQIVND come from the germline V gene (reference sequence). The CDR3 runs to 13 residues. The CDR3 sequence: CASSILFQETQYF. The DNA for the CDR3 is TGTGCCAGTAGTATACTGTTCCAAGAGACCCAGTACTTC.

The chain has TRBV6-4 and TRBJ2-3; TRBD2 agrees at 8 bases. With V trimmed by 3 bases and J by 4 bases, 3 bases remained unmatched. Germline V gene lookup returns CDR1 MRHNA and CDR2 SNTAGT. The CDR3 contains 14 residues. CDR3 bases: TGTGCCAGCAGTGATAACGGGGGGGCAGATACGCAGTATTTT. The encoded protein is CASSDNGGADTQYF.

This clone appeared a single time. The rearrangement joins TRBV5-1 to TRBJ2-7; D might be TRBD2 (5 bases). Germline V lookup: CDR1 SGHRS, CDR2 YFSETQ. V was shortened by 0 bases and J by 0 bases, with 10 bases between the two germline ends. The length of the CDR3 is 15 residues. The CDR3 protein is CASSLGAASSYEQYF. The CDR3 DNA is TGCGCCAGCAGCTTGGGAGCGGCTAGCTCCTACGAGCAGTACTTC. The full variable domain, with the rest looked up from reference TRBV5-1 and TRBJ2-7, is KAGVTQTPRYLIKTRGQQVTLSCSPISGHRSVSWYQQTPGQGLQFLFEYFSETQRNKGNFPGRFSGRQFSNSRSEMNVSTLELGDSALYLCASSLGAASSYEQYFGPGTRLTVT.

V and J are TRBV11-2 and TRBJ2-1, with D unclear. In germline, CDR1 is SGHAT, CDR2 FQNNGV. With 8 bases removed from V and 1 base from J, the gap between germline ends came to 15 bases. CDR3 length: 15 amino acids. The CDR3 coding sequence is TGTGCCAGCCGCGAGAGCAGGACGTCCTACAATGAGCAGTTCTTC. Translating gives CASRESRTSYNEQFF. Looking up the rest from reference TRBV11-2 and TRBJ2-1 gives the full variable domain: EAGVAQSPRYKIIEKRQSVAFWCNPISGHATLYWYQQILGQGPKLLIQFQNNGVVDDSQLPKDRFSAERLKGVDSTLKIQPAKLEDSAVYLCASRESRTSYNEQFFGPGTRLTVL.

Comment on this clone: One junction end does not reproduce the germline sequence, and a read error may be involved. The chain employs TRBV7-2 and TRBJ2-7; maybe TRBD2 (5 bases). Germline CDR1 reads SGHTA; CDR2 reads FQGNSA. The CDR3 is made up of 16 amino acids. CDR3 nucleotides: TGTGCCAGCAGCCTAGCCCCTGAGCCTCCGGTTCTCGAGCAGTACTTC. It encodes CASSLAPEPPVLEQYF.

This clone was found once. The CDR3 reads CASSFHVSYEQYF. As DNA, the CDR3 is TGTGCCAGCAGCTTTCACGTCTCCTACGAGCAGTACTTC. This chain joins TRBV13 and TRBJ2-7; the D is unclear. The CDR3 sequence is 13 residues long. CDR1 and CDR2 from the germline V gene are PRHDT and FYEKMQ (reference sequence). With 3 bases removed from V and 0 bases from J, the gap between germline ends came to 6 bases.

The chain links TRBV7-2 to TRBJ2-5, with D hard to call. CDR3 length equals 15 residues. Germline values: CDR1 SGHTA, CDR2 FQGNSA. The V and J ends lost 0 bases and 4 bases respectively, with 12 bases between them. The CDR3 spells CASSLAMGMGETQYF. In nucleotides, the CDR3 is TGTGCCAGCAGCTTAGCGATGGGGATGGGAGAGACCCAGTACTTC. Based on the CDR3 plus reference TRBV7-2 and TRBJ2-5, the full variable domain is GAGVSQSPSNKVTEKGKDVELRCDPISGHTALYWYRQSLGQGLEFLIYFQGNSAPDKSGLPSDRFSAERTGGSVSTLTIQRTQQEDSAVYLCASSLAMGMGETQYFGPGTRLLVL.

V gene TRBV7-6 combines with J gene TRBJ1-4; D gene unclear. The germline gives CDR1 SGHVS, CDR2 FNYEAQ. V was pared by 5 bases and J by 0 bases, with 1 base between. The CDR3 extends over 12 amino acids. The CDR3 reads CASSATNEKLFF. CDR3 DNA sequence: TGTGCCAGCAGCGCAACTAATGAAAAACTGTTTTTT.

The J gene is TRBJ1-6, the V gene TRBV10-3; TRBD1 aligns across 9 bases. Germline CDR1 and CDR2: ENHRY and SYGVKD. The junction had 8 bases not matched to a gene; V was cut back by 10 bases and J by 7 bases. The CDR3 sequence is 14 residues long. The CDR3 loop reads CATHGGTGNSPLHF. The CDR3 DNA sequence: TGTGCCACCCACGGTGGGACAGGGAATTCACCCCTCCACTTT.

This chain joins TRBV9 and TRBJ2-7, with 8 bases identical to TRBD2. Germline CDR1 reads SGDLS; CDR2 reads YYNGEE. CDR3 length equals 15 residues. Trimming at V came to 5 bases and at J to 2 bases, leaving 9 bases not matched to a gene. The DNA of the CDR3 is TGTGCCAGCAGTGGTAGCGGGGCAGCCACCTACGAGCAGTACTTC. Its translation: CASSGSGAATYEQYF.

The genes are TRBV5-6 and TRBJ1-5; the D is unclear. The ends were cut back, 2 bases at V and 3 bases at J, with 6 bases in the middle. The CDR3 extends over 13 amino acids. The germline V gene has CDR1 SGHDT and CDR2 YYEEEE. CDR3 sequence (DNA): TGTGCCAGCAGCTTCGGGGTCAATCAGCCCCAGCATTTT. This translates into CASSFGVNQPQHF.

The rearrangement uses TRBV9 and TRBJ1-1, with TRBD1 matching over 7 bases. In germline, CDR1 is SGDLS, CDR2 YYNGEE. V was pared by 2 bases and J by 4 bases, with 8 bases of the junction left unmatched. The CDR3 is 15 residues long. Here the CDR3 reads CASSVGTGAATEAFF. Written as DNA, the CDR3 is TGTGCCAGCAGCGTTGGCACAGGGGCTGCCACTGAAGCTTTCTTT.

This clone was seen a handful of times. The rearrangement uses TRBV7-9 and TRBJ1-6; D is uncertain. The length of the CDR3 is 14 residues. The germline V gene encodes CDR1 SEHNR and CDR2 FQNEAQ (reference sequence). Trimming cost V 1 base and J 7 bases, with 8 bases left between them. The CDR3 region is CASSLVLGNSPLHF. CDR3 bases: TGTGCCAGCAGCTTAGTACTTGGGAATTCACCCCTCCACTTT.

The chain employs TRBV9 and TRBJ1-1; TRBD1 is a possible D gene (5 bases). V dropped 4 bases and J dropped 1 base, with 14 bases sitting between them. The length of the CDR3 is 15 residues. CDR1 and CDR2 from the germline V gene are SGDLS and YYNGEE. In nucleotides, the CDR3 is TGTGCCAGCAGCCCCGGGGCTCGTGGGAACACTGAAGCTTTCTTT. This sequence encodes CASSPGARGNTEAFF.

The chain links TRBV15 to TRBJ1-2, with 7 bases aligning to TRBD1. Trimming at V came to 5 bases and at J to 9 bases, leaving 9 bases not matched to a gene. CDR1 is LNHNV, CDR2 YYDKDF, per germline (reference sequence). The CDR3 covers 13 residues. Here the CDR3 reads CATSSGTAQSYTF. In nucleotides, the CDR3 is TGTGCCACCAGCTCCGGGACAGCACAAAGCTACACCTTC.

This clone was detected only a few times. In DNA, the CDR3 is TGTGCCAGCAGCTTACGTCTCGGAGGGGGAAACACCATATATTTT. Translated, it gives CASSLRLGGGNTIYF. V gene TRBV5-6 combines with J gene TRBJ1-3; D is uncertain. CDR3 length: 15 residues. The V gene lost 2 bases and the J gene lost 4 bases, with 13 bases spanning the gap. Germline CDR1 SGHDT, CDR2 YYEEEE.

The chain carries TRBV27 and TRBJ2-3; 9 bases are shared with TRBD2. Germline lookup yields CDR1 MNHEY and CDR2 SMNVEV (reference sequence). The CDR3 runs to 16 residues. V trimming: 4 bases; J trimming: 0 bases; junction bases outside the gene matches: 5. CDR3 sequence reads: CASSSPAGGSTDTQYF. In DNA form, the CDR3 reads TGTGCCAGCAGTTCACCAGCGGGGGGCAGCACAGATACGCAGTATTTT.

The V and J genes are TRBV5-6 and TRBJ1-2; D gene unclear. V lost 0 bases to trimming and J lost 5 bases, with 17 bases between them. Germline assignment: CDR1 SGHDT and CDR2 YYEEEE. The CDR3 covers 16 residues. This CDR3 reads CASSLVGIGSKYGYTF. The CDR3 DNA sequence: TGTGCCAGCAGCTTGGTTGGGATCGGCAGCAAGTATGGCTACACCTTC.

This clone was counted once. The J gene is TRBJ1-2, the V gene TRBV4-1, with D maybe TRBD1 (5 bases). The CDR3 covers 15 residues. Germline V gene sequence: CDR1 MGHRA, CDR2 YSYEKL. V lost 0 bases, J lost 2 bases, and 10 bases lay in between. CDR3 DNA sequence: TGCGCCAGCAGCCAAGATCAGGGTCTCAACTATGGCTACACCTTC. Translating it yields CASSQDQGLNYGYTF.

J is TRBJ1-4 and V is TRBV9; 7 bases map to TRBD1. Germline-derived CDR1 and CDR2 are SGDLS and YYNGEE. Trimming cost V 0 bases and J 7 bases; bases outside gene matches: 12. The CDR3 loop spans 17 amino acids. The CDR3 sequence is CASSVEGGDGGGEKLFF. The CDR3 DNA sequence: TGTGCCAGCAGCGTAGAAGGGGGCGACGGGGGCGGTGAAAAACTGTTTTTT.

This clone is a singleton in its sample. CDR3 DNA sequence: TGTGCCAGTAGCACCGGGACTACATACGAGCAGTACTTC. Translated, it gives CASSTGTTYEQYF. The chain links TRBV19 to TRBJ2-7, with 7 nucleotides matching TRBD2. The CDR3 sequence is 13 residues long. V was clipped by 6 bases and J by 4 bases; unmatched bases: 6. CDR1 and CDR2 (germline): LNHDA, SQIVND (reference sequence).